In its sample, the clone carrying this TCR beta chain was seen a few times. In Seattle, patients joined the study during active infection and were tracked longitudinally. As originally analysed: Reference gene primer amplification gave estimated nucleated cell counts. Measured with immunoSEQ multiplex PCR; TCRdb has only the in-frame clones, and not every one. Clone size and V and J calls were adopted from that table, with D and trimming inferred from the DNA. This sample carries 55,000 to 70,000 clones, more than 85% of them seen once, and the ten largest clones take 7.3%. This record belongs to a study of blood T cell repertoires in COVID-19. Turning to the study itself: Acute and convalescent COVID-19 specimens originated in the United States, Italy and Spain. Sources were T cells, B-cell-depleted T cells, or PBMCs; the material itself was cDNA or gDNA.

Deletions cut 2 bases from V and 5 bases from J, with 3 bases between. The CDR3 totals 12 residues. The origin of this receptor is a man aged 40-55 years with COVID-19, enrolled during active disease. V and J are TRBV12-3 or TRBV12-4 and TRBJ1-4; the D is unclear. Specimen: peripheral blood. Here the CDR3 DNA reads TGTGCCAGCAGTTTATCGAATGAAAAACTGTTTTTT. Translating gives CASSLSNEKLFF.